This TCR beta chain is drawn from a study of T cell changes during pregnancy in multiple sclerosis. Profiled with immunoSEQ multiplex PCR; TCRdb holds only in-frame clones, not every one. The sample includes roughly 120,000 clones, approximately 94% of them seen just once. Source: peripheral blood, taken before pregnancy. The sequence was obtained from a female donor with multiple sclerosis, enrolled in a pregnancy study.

The DNA for the CDR3 is TGCAGCGTCGCCACTAGCGGGGCGCCGTATTTT. Translated, it gives CSVATSGAPYF. The chain couples TRBV29-1 to TRBJ2-3, with 10 bases lining up with TRBD2. With 6 bases clipped from V and 14 bases from J, the junction kept 8 bases outside the gene matches. Germline lookup yields CDR1 SQVTM and CDR2 ANQGSEA. This CDR3 is 11 amino acids long.